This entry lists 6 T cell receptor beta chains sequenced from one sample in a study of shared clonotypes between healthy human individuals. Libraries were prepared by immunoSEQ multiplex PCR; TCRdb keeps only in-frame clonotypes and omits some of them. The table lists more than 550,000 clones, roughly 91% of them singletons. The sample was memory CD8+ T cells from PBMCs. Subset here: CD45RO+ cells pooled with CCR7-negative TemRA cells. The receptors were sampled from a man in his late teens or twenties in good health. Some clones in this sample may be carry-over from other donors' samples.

The CDR3 is CASSLAWGLETQYF. The CDR3 bases are TGCGCCAGCAGCTTGGCCTGGGGGTTGGAGACCCAGTACTTC. V usage is TRBV5-1 and J usage is TRBJ2-5; TRBD1 or TRBD2 may be the D gene (5 bases each). The ends were cut back, 0 bases at V and 5 bases at J, with 11 bases in the middle. The CDR3 is 14 residues long. The V gene's germline CDR1 is SGHRS and CDR2 YFSETQ.

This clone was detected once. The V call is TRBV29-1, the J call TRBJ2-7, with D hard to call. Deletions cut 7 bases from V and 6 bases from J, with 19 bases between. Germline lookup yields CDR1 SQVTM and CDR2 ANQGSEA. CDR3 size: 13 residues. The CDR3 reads CSALGMESREQYF. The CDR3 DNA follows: TGCAGCGCCCTAGGGATGGAGTCCCGCGAGCAGTACTTC.

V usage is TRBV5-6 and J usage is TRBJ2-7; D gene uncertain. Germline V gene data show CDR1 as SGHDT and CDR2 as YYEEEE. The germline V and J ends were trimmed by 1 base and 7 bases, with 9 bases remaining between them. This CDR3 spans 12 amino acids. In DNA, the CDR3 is TGTGCCAGCAGCTTGCTGCAAAGGGAGCAGTACTTC. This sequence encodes CASSLLQREQYF.

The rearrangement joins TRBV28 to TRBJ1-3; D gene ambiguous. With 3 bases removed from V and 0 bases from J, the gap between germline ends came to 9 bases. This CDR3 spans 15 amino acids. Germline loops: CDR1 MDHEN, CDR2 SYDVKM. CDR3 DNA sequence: TGTGCCAGCAGTTTTCGGACCATCTCTGGAAACACCATATATTTT. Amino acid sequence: CASSFRTISGNTIYF.

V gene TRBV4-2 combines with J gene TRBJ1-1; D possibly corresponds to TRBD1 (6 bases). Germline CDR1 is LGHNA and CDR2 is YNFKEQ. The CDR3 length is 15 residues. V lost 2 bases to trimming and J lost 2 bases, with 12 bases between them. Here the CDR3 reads CASSQTRQVNTEAFF. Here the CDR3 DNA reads TGTGCCAGCAGCCAAACTCGACAGGTCAACACTGAAGCTTTCTTT.

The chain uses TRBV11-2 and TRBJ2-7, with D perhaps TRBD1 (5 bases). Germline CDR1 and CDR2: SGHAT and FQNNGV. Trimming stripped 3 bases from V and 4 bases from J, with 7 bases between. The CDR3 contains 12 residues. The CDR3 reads CASSFTGYEQYF. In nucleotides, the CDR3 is TGTGCCAGCAGCTTTACAGGATACGAGCAGTACTTC.